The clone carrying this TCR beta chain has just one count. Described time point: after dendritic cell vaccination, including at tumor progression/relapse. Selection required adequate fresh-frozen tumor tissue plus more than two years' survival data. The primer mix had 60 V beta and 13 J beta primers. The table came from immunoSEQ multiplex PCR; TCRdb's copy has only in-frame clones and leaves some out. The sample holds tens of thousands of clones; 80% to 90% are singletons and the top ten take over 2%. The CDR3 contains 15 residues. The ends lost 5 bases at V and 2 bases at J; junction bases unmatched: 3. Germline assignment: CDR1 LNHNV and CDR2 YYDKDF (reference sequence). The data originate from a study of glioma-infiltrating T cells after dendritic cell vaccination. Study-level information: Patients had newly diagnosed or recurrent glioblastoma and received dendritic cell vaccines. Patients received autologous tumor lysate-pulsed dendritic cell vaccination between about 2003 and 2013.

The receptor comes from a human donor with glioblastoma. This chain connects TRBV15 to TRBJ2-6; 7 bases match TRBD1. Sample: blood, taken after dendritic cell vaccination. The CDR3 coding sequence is TGTGCCACCAGCCGCGACAGGGCTGGGGCCAACGTCCTGACTTTC. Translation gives CATSRDRAGANVLTF. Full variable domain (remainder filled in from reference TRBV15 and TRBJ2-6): DAMVIQNPRYQVTQFGKPVTLSCSQTLNHNVMYWYQQKSSQAPKLLFHYYDKDFNNEADTPDNFQSRRPNTSFCFLDIRSPGLGDTAMYLCATSRDRAGANVLTFGAGSRLTVL.